Listed below are T cell receptor beta chains from one sample, sequenced in a study of blood T cell repertoires in COVID-19. The repertoire was sequenced with immunoSEQ multiplex PCR; TCRdb's copy has only in-frame clones and lacks some. The sample carries 200,000 to 300,000 clones, roughly 82% recorded once. The sequencing sample was made of PBMCs or T cells enriched from blood (not recorded which). The source is a woman in her fifties or sixties who had recovered from COVID-19. Both conserved end residues are part of each CDR3. A D gene is named only where the DNA matches it firmly. Clone size is shown for a subset of rows, as once, few, many or a class of expanded clone.

-,-,17,TRBV4-2,TRBJ2-4,TGTGCCAGCAGCCAAGATAGGGGAAGAACGGCCAAAAACATTCAGTACTTC,CASSQDRGRTAKNIQYF
TRBD1,-,17,TRBV25-1,TRBJ1-4,TGTGCCAGCAGTGAATCGGGACAGGGAGGATCTAATGAAAAACTGTTTTTT,CASSESGQGGSNEKLFF
TRBD1,-,15,TRBV7-9,TRBJ1-4,TGTGCCAGCAGCTTAGTACAGGGGGCTAATGAAAAACTGTTTTTT,CASSLVQGANEKLFF
TRBD2,once,18,TRBV13,TRBJ2-7,TGTGCCAGCAGCCCAACCAAGCCTACTAGCGGGAGTTTTTACGAGCAGTACTTC,CASSPTKPTSGSFYEQYF
TRBD2,-,15,TRBV2,TRBJ2-5,TGTGCCAGCAAGCTAGCGGGAGCATTAGGGGAGACCCAGTACTTC,CASKLAGALGETQYF
TRBD2,-,16,TRBV4-3,TRBJ2-5,TGCGCCAGCAGCCAAAGTTCTAGCGGGGGCGGCTATGCCCAGTACTTC,CASSQSSSGGGYAQYF
-,-,15,TRBV5-1,TRBJ2-5,TGCGCCAGCAGCTTGGCGACAGGAGTCCAAGAGACCCAGTACTTC,CASSLATGVQETQYF
TRBD2,-,18,TRBV6-6,TRBJ2-2,TGTGCCAGCAGTCCAAGGACTAGCGGGAGGGCCTACACCGGGGAGCTGTTTTTT,CASSPRTSGRAYTGELFF
TRBD2,-,16,TRBV7-2,TRBJ2-2,TGTGCCAGCAGACGAAAAGCGGGGGGAATTGGCGGGGAGCTGTTTTTT,CASRRKAGGIGGELFF
-,-,13,TRBV30,TRBJ1-5,TGTGCCTGGAGTAGTGGAGGTGGTCAGCCCCAGCATTTT,CAWSSGGGQPQHF
-,-,13,TRBV7-9,TRBJ2-7,TGTGCCAGCACCTCGCGGGGCACCTACGAGCAGTACTTC,CASTSRGTYEQYF
-,-,12,TRBV2,TRBJ1-2,TGTGCCAGCAGTGGGACAGTCTATGGCTACACCTTC,CASSGTVYGYTF
TRBD1,-,14,TRBV5-1,TRBJ1-4,TGCGCCAGCAGCTCGGGACAGCCTAATGAAAAACTGTTTTTT,CASSSGQPNEKLFF
-,many,13,TRBV12-3/TRBV12-4,TRBJ2-2,TGTGCCAGCAGTTTAACTTCGGGCGGGGAGCTGTTTTTT,CASSLTSGGELFF
-,-,12,TRBV10-3,TRBJ1-1,TGTGCCATCAGTGAGGGCAGCCGGGTAGCTTTCTTT,CAISEGSRVAFF
TRBD2,few,15,TRBV10-3,TRBJ2-2,TGTGCCATCAGTGATCTAGCGGGTAACACCGGGGAGCTGTTTTTT,CAISDLAGNTGELFF
-,-,14,TRBV14,TRBJ2-7,TGTGCCAGCAGCCAAGTGGTCGGCTCCTACGAGCAGTACTTC,CASSQVVGSYEQYF
-,-,13,TRBV9,TRBJ2-1,TGTGCCAGCAGCCGTGGAGGCCCAAATGAGCAGTTCTTC,CASSRGGPNEQFF
TRBD1,-,15,TRBV11-2,TRBJ2-2,TGTGCCAGCAGAACGTACAGGGGTTACACCGGGGAGCTGTTTTTT,CASRTYRGYTGELFF
-,-,16,TRBV5-1,TRBJ2-2,TGCGCCAGCAGCCAGACCGGGACACGGAACACCGGGGAGCTGTTTTTT,CASSQTGTRNTGELFF
TRBD1,-,15,TRBV5-5,TRBJ1-2,TGTGCCAGCAGCCGATCCCTGGACAGGGGGCATGGCTACACCTTC,CASSRSLDRGHGYTF
-,once,14,TRBV5-1,TRBJ2-5,TGCGCCAGCAGCTTGCGAGGGATCCAAGAGACCCAGTACTTC,CASSLRGIQETQYF
TRBD2,-,16,TRBV4-3,TRBJ2-3,TGCGCCAGCAGCCGCCTGGCGGGAGTCGAGACAGATACGCAGTATTTT,CASSRLAGVETDTQYF
-,once,14,TRBV6-5,TRBJ2-6,TGTGCCAGCAGTTATTTCGGGGGTGCCAACGTCCTGACTTTC,CASSYFGGANVLTF
-,-,13,TRBV30,TRBJ2-4,TGTGCCTGGAGGGCGGACATCAAAAACATTCAGTACTTC,CAWRADIKNIQYF
-,-,13,TRBV7-2,TRBJ2-1,TGTGCCAGCAGCTCCCCAGGACAGTCCGGGCACTTCTTC,CASSSPGQSGHFF
-,-,19,TRBV4-2,TRBJ1-6,TGTGCCAGCAGCCAAGATCCCAGAACGGGAAGCTCCTATAATTCACCCCTCCACTTT,CASSQDPRTGSSYNSPLHF
-,-,15,TRBV5-1,TRBJ2-2,TGCGCCAGCAGCCTGACAGCAGGAAACACCGGGGAGCTGTTTTTT,CASSLTAGNTGELFF
TRBD2,few,14,TRBV9,TRBJ2-2,TGTGCCAGCAGCCCCCGGGAGGCGGCCGGGGAGCTGTTTTTT,CASSPREAAGELFF
TRBD2,-,18,TRBV5-1,TRBJ2-1,TGCGCCAGCAGCTTGGGGCCGTTCAGGACTAGCGCTTACAATGAGCAGTTCTTC,CASSLGPFRTSAYNEQFF